These 25 T cell receptor beta chains came from one sample sequenced in a study of CD8 T cells in Susac syndrome. Random hexamers primed reverse transcription of roughly 0.5 to 1 ug RNA. MiXCR was run by TCRdb on the immunoSEQ multiplex PCR reads, yielding one entry per CDR3 protein. The sample lists under 550,000 distinct CDR3 sequences, roughly 85% seen once, with about 0.12% in the top ten. The sample taken for sequencing was CD8+ T cells from PBMCs. The receptors here all came from a human donor with multiple sclerosis.

The rearrangement uses TRBV4-1 and TRBJ2-2, with D possibly being TRBD2 (6 bases). CDR3 length: 16 residues. The V gene's germline CDR1 is MGHRA and CDR2 YSYEKL. Deletions cut 1 base from V and 4 bases from J, with 13 bases between. As DNA, the CDR3 is TGCGCCAGCAGCCAAGGCCCGGGAGAGGGCACCGGGGAGCTGTTTTTT. It encodes CASSQGPGEGTGELFF.

The CDR3, as DNA: TGTGCCAGCAGTTTTTCCGGGACCTACAATGAGCAGTTCTTC. Its translation is CASSFSGTYNEQFF. This chain links TRBV27 with TRBJ2-1; D perhaps matches TRBD2 (5 bases). V gave up 3 bases and J gave up 2 bases, with 8 bases separating them. Germline-derived CDR1 and CDR2 are MNHEY and SMNVEV (reference sequence). CDR3 size: 14 residues.

The rearrangement uses TRBV5-4 and TRBJ2-7; D remains unclear. Germline V lookup: CDR1 SGHNT, CDR2 YYREEE (reference sequence). The CDR3 has 17 residues. V was pared by 2 bases and J by 1 base, with 19 bases between. As DNA, the CDR3 is TGTGCCAGCAGCTTTTTGGCGGTGCCATTTATTTCCTACGAGCAGTACTTC. Translation gives CASSFLAVPFISYEQYF.

The rearrangement joins TRBV2 to TRBJ1-5; unclear D gene. This CDR3 spans 16 amino acids. The germline V and J ends were trimmed by 2 bases and 1 base, with 12 bases remaining between them. The V gene's germline CDR1 is SNHLY and CDR2 FYNNEI. CDR3 residues: CASSESGGCSNQPQHF. DNA of the CDR3: TGTGCCAGCAGTGAAAGCGGCGGGTGCAGCAATCAGCCCCAGCATTTT. Filled out from reference TRBV2 and TRBJ1-5, the complete variable domain reads EPEVTQTPSHQVTQMGQEVILRCVPISNHLYFYWYRQILGQKVEFLVSFYNNEISEKSEIFDDQFSVERPDGSNFTLKIRSTKLEDSAMYFCASSESGGCSNQPQHFGDGTRLSIL.

The chain links TRBV10-3 to TRBJ2-3; 9 bases are a match to TRBD2. Germline lookup yields CDR1 ENHRY and CDR2 SYGVKD. The CDR3 contains 21 residues. The V segment lost 3 bases and the J segment 4 bases; nucleotides outside the gene matches: 23. The CDR3 DNA is TGTGCCATCAGTGATAGTCCTAGCGGGGACCTACGAACCCGCACATCAGATACGCAGTATTTT. The encoded protein is CAISDSPSGDLRTRTSDTQYF.

The V gene is TRBV6-5, the J gene TRBJ1-4; no firm D call. The CDR3 contains 12 residues. Germline V gene lookup returns CDR1 MNHEY and CDR2 SVGAGI. V was pared by 5 bases and J by 12 bases, with 13 bases between. CDR3 loop: CASSEWRCELFF. CDR3 sequence (DNA): TGTGCCAGCAGTGAATGGCGGTGTGAACTGTTTTTT.

The chain carries TRBV9 and TRBJ2-7, with D perhaps TRBD2 (6 bases). The CDR3 loop spans 14 amino acids. Germline V lookup: CDR1 SGDLS, CDR2 YYNGEE. Trimming shortened V by 0 bases and J by 3 bases, and 10 bases separated the two germline ends. CDR3 coding DNA: TGTGCCAGCAGCGTAGGTGGAGGGTACTACGAGCAGTACTTC. Translating it yields CASSVGGGYYEQYF.

The CDR3 region is CASSGGRLNTEAFF. DNA of the CDR3: TGTGCCAGCAGTGGGGGACGGCTGAACACTGAAGCTTTCTTT. V is TRBV6-5 and J is TRBJ1-1; D might be TRBD1 (5 bases). Germline V gene data show CDR1 as MNHEY and CDR2 as SVGAGI. This CDR3 comprises 14 residues. V was clipped by 5 bases and J by 0 bases, with 10 bases between them.

V is TRBV3-1 and J is TRBJ2-2; 7 positions match TRBD2. Germline V gives CDR1 LGHDT, CDR2 YNNKEL (reference sequence). The length of the CDR3 is 13 residues. The junction had 0 bases not matched to a gene; V was cut back by 3 bases and J by 5 bases. The CDR3 DNA follows: TGTGCCAGCAGCCAGCGGGGGACCGGGGAGCTGTTTTTT. This gives the protein CASSQRGTGELFF.

This clonotype was seen just once. The chain uses TRBV30 and TRBJ2-1, with no clear D. V was shortened by 2 bases and J by 6 bases, with 11 bases between the two germline ends. The CDR3 sequence is 13 residues long. Looked up from germline, CDR1 is GTSNPN and CDR2 is SVGIG (reference sequence). The CDR3 reads CAWSIYSGNEQFF. In DNA, the CDR3 is TGTGCCTGGAGTATCTACTCGGGCAATGAGCAGTTCTTC.

The chain couples TRBV27 to TRBJ2-5, with a tentative D call TRBD2 (6 bases). Germline V gives CDR1 MNHEY, CDR2 SMNVEV (reference sequence). The germline V and J ends were trimmed by 10 bases and 5 bases, with 20 bases remaining between them. This CDR3 is built from 14 residues. The CDR3 sequence is CATGGLSGKETQYF. CDR3 nucleotide sequence: TGTGCCACAGGAGGGCTGTCCGGGAAGGAGACCCAGTACTTC.

The rearrangement uses TRBV5-1 and TRBJ2-1, with 7 bases lining up with TRBD1. From germline, CDR1 is SGHRS and CDR2 YFSETQ. Trimming took 2 bases from V and 1 from J; bases not matched to a gene: 6. The length of the CDR3 is 16 residues. The CDR3 here is CASSFPEGASYNEQFF. The CDR3 bases are TGCGCCAGCAGCTTCCCCGAGGGGGCTTCCTACAATGAGCAGTTCTTC. Full variable domain (rest looked up from reference TRBV5-1 and TRBJ2-1): KAGVTQTPRYLIKTRGQQVTLSCSPISGHRSVSWYQQTPGQGLQFLFEYFSETQRNKGNFPGRFSGRQFSNSRSEMNVSTLELGDSALYLCASSFPEGASYNEQFFGPGTRLTVL.

The rearrangement uses TRBV11-2 and TRBJ2-3; no definite D call. This CDR3 comprises 15 residues. From germline, CDR1 is SGHAT and CDR2 FQNNGV. V lost 3 bases to trimming and J lost 3 bases, with 13 bases between them. CDR3 loop: CASSFSLYKTDTQYF. DNA of the CDR3: TGTGCCAGCAGCTTCTCACTTTACAAAACAGATACGCAGTATTTT.

The chain combines TRBV10-1 with TRBJ2-7; possibly TRBD1 for D (6 bases). The germline CDR1 and CDR2 sequences are WNHNN and SYGVQD (reference sequence). This CDR3 has 16 amino acids. Between the trimmed V and J ends, which lost 3 bases and 4 bases, there was a span of 19 bases. CDR3 region: CASSEHWDKKQYEQYF. CDR3 bases: TGCGCCAGCAGTGAACATTGGGACAAGAAGCAGTACGAGCAGTACTTC.

This clonotype has only one observation. The CDR3 DNA is TGTGCCATCAGTGAGTCTGGGGACCCCTCCTACGAGCAGTACTTC. It is translated as CAISESGDPSYEQYF. The genes are TRBV10-3 and TRBJ2-7; either TRBD1 or TRBD2 may supply D (5 bases each). The CDR3 covers 15 residues. Looked up from germline, CDR1 is ENHRY and CDR2 is SYGVKD. V lost 0 bases to trimming and J lost 0 bases, with 9 bases between them.

J is TRBJ2-7 and V is TRBV27; 11 bases are shared with TRBD1. Unmatched junction bases numbered 5, after V lost 0 bases and J lost 4 bases. CDR3 length: 16 residues. Per germline, CDR1 MNHEY and CDR2 SMNVEV (reference sequence). The CDR3 is CASSLSGQGALYEQYF. CDR3 nucleotides: TGTGCCAGCAGTTTATCCGGACAGGGGGCATTGTACGAGCAGTACTTC.

The V and J genes are TRBV2 and TRBJ2-7; D ambiguous. This CDR3 contains 14 residues. The V end lost 4 bases, the J end lost 0 bases, and 10 bases lay between the germline ends. Germline V lookup: CDR1 SNHLY, CDR2 FYNNEI. CDR3 sequence reads: CASSVFVFSYEQYF. Written as DNA, the CDR3 is TGTGCCAGCAGTGTGTTCGTGTTCTCCTACGAGCAGTACTTC.

The chain uses TRBV29-1 and TRBJ2-7; D perhaps matches TRBD1 (6 bases). The ends were cut back, 6 bases at V and 0 bases at J, with 15 bases in the middle. Germline assignment: CDR1 SQVTM and CDR2 ANQGSEA. This CDR3 region has 14 residues. CDR3 sequence: CSVDRGGSSYEQYF. CDR3 bases: TGCAGCGTCGACAGAGGGGGAAGCTCCTACGAGCAGTACTTC.

The chain carries TRBV6-5 and TRBJ1-6, with a weak D call TRBD1 (5 bases). With 4 bases removed from V and 9 bases from J, the gap between germline ends came to 16 bases. Germline V gene data show CDR1 as MNHEY and CDR2 as SVGAGI. The CDR3 is 15 amino acids. The CDR3 nucleotides are TGTGCCAGCAGTTCCGAACGGGGGACGATTTCACCCCTCCACTTT. Translating it yields CASSSERGTISPLHF.

The rearrangement uses TRBV15 and TRBJ1-2, with D possibly TRBD1 on 5 matching bases. This CDR3 is built from 15 residues. Trimming removed 1 base at V and 2 bases at J, with 11 bases between. Germline CDR1 and CDR2: LNHNV and YYDKDF (reference sequence). CDR3: CATSRVPRENYGYTF. CDR3 bases: TGTGCCACCAGCAGAGTACCCAGGGAAAACTATGGCTACACCTTC.

The rearrangement joins TRBV27 to TRBJ2-2; a possible D gene is TRBD1 (6 bases). This CDR3 region has 16 residues. CDR1 is MNHEY and CDR2 is SMNVEV in the germline V gene (reference sequence). V was trimmed by 4 bases and J by 0 bases, leaving 12 bases between them. The CDR3 protein is CASSSRQDANTGELFF. CDR3 sequence (DNA): TGTGCCAGCAGTTCACGACAGGACGCGAACACCGGGGAGCTGTTTTTT.

V is TRBV27 and J is TRBJ2-7, with 7 bases that match TRBD1. Trimming at V came to 5 bases and at J to 4 bases, leaving 11 bases not matched to a gene. The germline CDR1 and CDR2 sequences are MNHEY and SMNVEV (reference sequence). This CDR3 has 15 amino acids. CDR3 DNA: TGTGCCAGCAGTCCGGGACAGCCAGGGGTTTACGAGCAGTACTTC. As protein: CASSPGQPGVYEQYF.

This rearrangement joins TRBV27 to TRBJ2-3; TRBD1 might be the D (5 bases). The germline CDR1 and CDR2 sequences are MNHEY and SMNVEV (reference sequence). The V end was cut by 2 bases, the J end by 2 bases, with 14 bases between. The CDR3 is 16 amino acids. The CDR3 is CASSLDQGLYTDTQYF. CDR3 bases: TGTGCCAGCAGTTTAGATCAGGGCCTGTACACAGATACGCAGTATTTT.

The rearrangement joins TRBV19 to TRBJ2-7; 9 bases agree with TRBD2. With V trimmed by 1 base and J by 0 bases, 1 base remained unmatched. The CDR3 loop spans 15 amino acids. CDR1 and CDR2 (germline): LNHDA, SQIVND (reference sequence). This CDR3 reads CASSIGLADSYEQYF. CDR3 nucleotides: TGTGCCAGTAGTATAGGACTAGCGGACTCCTACGAGCAGTACTTC.

As regards this clonotype: The CDR3 ends on some other residue instead of the conserved phenylalanine or tryptophan, so this is likely a read error. It is unclear where the CDR3 begins or ends on the DNA, so no DNA is shown, and the CDR3 is as TCRdb lists it. V is TRBV7-5 and J is TRBJ2-7; TRBD1 is the table's D call, not checked against the DNA. TRBV7-5 is recorded as a pseudogene. The CDR3 adds up to 16 amino acids, both ends counted. The CDR3: CISVSEAPDRTYEQYL.